This is a list of T cell receptor beta chains from one sample in a study of breast tumors, draining lymph nodes, adjacent tissues. TCRdb reanalysed the multiplex PCR reads using MiXCR and keeps one entry per CDR3 protein. The sample lists some 85,000 distinct CDR3 sequences, approximately 30% occurring once. Sequenced: axillary lymph node tissue. These receptors came from a female donor with breast cancer. Some clones in this sample may be carry-over from other donors' samples. The CDR3 runs from the conserved cysteine through the conserved F or W. The D gene is left open where the match is weak. Some rows mark clone size as missing; the rest say once, few, many or name a class of expanded clone.

abundance: many; j_gene: TRBJ1-6; v_gene: TRBV6-5; d_gene: -; CDR3nt: TGTGCCACCACCTACGATTTTAAGGGCAATTCACCCCTCCACTTT; CDR3aa: CATTYDFKGNSPLHF
abundance: -; j_gene: TRBJ2-7; v_gene: TRBV5-5; d_gene: -; CDR3nt: TGTGCCAGCAGCTTGGAGGCAGCGGGTTTGTACGAGCAGTACTTC; CDR3aa: CASSLEAAGLYEQYF
abundance: many; j_gene: TRBJ2-7; v_gene: TRBV20-1; d_gene: TRBD2; CDR3nt: TGCAGTGCTAGTGACGCCGATAGCGGGAGTAATTCATACTACGAGCAGTACTTC; CDR3aa: CSASDADSGSNSYYEQYF
abundance: many; j_gene: TRBJ1-4; v_gene: TRBV5-4; d_gene: -; CDR3nt: TGTGCCAGCAGCCCTGAGGGGGGGAATGAAAAACTGTTTTTT; CDR3aa: CASSPEGGNEKLFF
abundance: few; j_gene: TRBJ2-3; v_gene: TRBV28; d_gene: TRBD2; CDR3nt: TGTGCCAGCAGTTTCGGACTAGCGGGGGGTTCCTTCAGGGTTACGCAGTATTTT; CDR3aa: CASSFGLAGGSFRVTQYF
abundance: -; j_gene: TRBJ1-2; v_gene: TRBV7-2; d_gene: -; CDR3nt: TGTGCCAGCAGCCGGCTGGTCTATGGCTACCCCTTC; CDR3aa: CASSRLVYGYPF
abundance: -; j_gene: TRBJ2-3; v_gene: TRBV27; d_gene: TRBD2; CDR3nt: TGTGCCAGCAGTTGGGCTAGCGGGAATTATCACGATACGCAGTATTTT; CDR3aa: CASSWASGNYHDTQYF
abundance: few; j_gene: TRBJ2-3; v_gene: TRBV4-2; d_gene: -; CDR3nt: TGTGCCAGCAGCCACTCGCTGGGTGTGACAGATACGCAGTATTTT; CDR3aa: CASSHSLGVTDTQYF
abundance: many; j_gene: TRBJ1-5; v_gene: TRBV12-3/TRBV12-4; d_gene: -; CDR3nt: TGTGCCAGCAGTTTTAACCAGATGGGCAATCAGCCCCAGCATTTT; CDR3aa: CASSFNQMGNQPQHF
abundance: few; j_gene: TRBJ2-7; v_gene: TRBV6-6; d_gene: -; CDR3nt: TGTGCCAGCAGTCACTCTCAGGGCTATTACGAGCAGTACTTC; CDR3aa: CASSHSQGYYEQYF
abundance: few; j_gene: TRBJ2-1; v_gene: TRBV12-3/TRBV12-4; d_gene: -; CDR3nt: TGTGCCAGCAGTTTCTTGGAAGCCGATGTGCAGTCCTTC; CDR3aa: CASSFLEADVQSF
abundance: many; j_gene: TRBJ2-7; v_gene: TRBV2; d_gene: TRBD2; CDR3nt: TGTGCCAGCAAGGCTAGCGGGAGAGAGCAGTACTTC; CDR3aa: CASKASGREQYF
abundance: many; j_gene: TRBJ1-2; v_gene: TRBV12-3/TRBV12-4; d_gene: -; CDR3nt: TGTGCCAGCAGTTTAGGTCAGTCAGATGGCTACACCTTC; CDR3aa: CASSLGQSDGYTF
abundance: many; j_gene: TRBJ1-4; v_gene: TRBV11-3; d_gene: TRBD1; CDR3nt: TGTGCCAGCAGCACCGGGACAGCCTCGAATGAAAAACTGTTTTTT; CDR3aa: CASSTGTASNEKLFF
abundance: -; j_gene: TRBJ1-2; v_gene: TRBV5-6; d_gene: -; CDR3nt: TGTGTCAGCAGCTTTACGGGGTGTGGCTACACCTTC; CDR3aa: CVSSFTGCGYTF
abundance: many; j_gene: TRBJ2-7; v_gene: TRBV11-2; d_gene: -; CDR3nt: TGTGCCAGCAGCTTAGCCAGCTACGAGCAGTACTTC; CDR3aa: CASSLASYEQYF
abundance: -; j_gene: TRBJ1-1; v_gene: TRBV11-2; d_gene: -; CDR3nt: TGTGCCAGCAGCTCGTCGACAGGGAACACTGAAGCTTTCTTT; CDR3aa: CASSSSTGNTEAFF
abundance: -; j_gene: TRBJ2-7; v_gene: TRBV14; d_gene: TRBD1; CDR3nt: TGTGCCAGCAGCCAAAAAGCCTCCCGGGACAGGGACTTCAGGCAGTACTTC; CDR3aa: CASSQKASRDRDFRQYF
abundance: few; j_gene: TRBJ2-7; v_gene: TRBV28; d_gene: -; CDR3nt: TGTGCCAGCAGTTTTTACACTGGAGGAGACTACGAGCAGTACTTC; CDR3aa: CASSFYTGGDYEQYF
abundance: many; j_gene: TRBJ2-7; v_gene: TRBV7-2; d_gene: -; CDR3nt: TGTGCCAGCAGCTTCAATATGTACGAGCAGTACTTC; CDR3aa: CASSFNMYEQYF
abundance: -; j_gene: TRBJ1-2; v_gene: TRBV2; d_gene: TRBD1; CDR3nt: TGTGCCAGCAGTTACCTGGACAGGGTGGACTATGGCTACACCTTC; CDR3aa: CASSYLDRVDYGYTF
abundance: many; j_gene: TRBJ1-4; v_gene: TRBV20-1; d_gene: TRBD1; CDR3nt: TGCAGTGCTGCCGACAGGGCGGGGAATGAAAAACTGTTTTTT; CDR3aa: CSAADRAGNEKLFF
abundance: many; j_gene: TRBJ1-5; v_gene: TRBV19; d_gene: -; CDR3nt: TGTGCCAGTACTAATAGCAATCAGCCCCAGCATTTT; CDR3aa: CASTNSNQPQHF
abundance: many; j_gene: TRBJ2-5; v_gene: TRBV7-9; d_gene: TRBD2; CDR3nt: TGTGCCAGCAGCTGGGGACTAGCGGGCCAAGAGACCCAGTACTTC; CDR3aa: CASSWGLAGQETQYF
abundance: many; j_gene: TRBJ2-5; v_gene: TRBV18; d_gene: -; CDR3nt: TGTGCCAGCTCACCTTTTAAAGAGACCCAGTACTTC; CDR3aa: CASSPFKETQYF
abundance: many; j_gene: TRBJ2-2; v_gene: TRBV12-3/TRBV12-4; d_gene: -; CDR3nt: TGTGCCAGCACTATAGGTACCGGGGAGCTGTTTTTT; CDR3aa: CASTIGTGELFF
abundance: once; j_gene: TRBJ1-6; v_gene: TRBV5-1; d_gene: -; CDR3nt: TGCGCCAGCAGCCTGGAACGGAAGAATTCACCCCTCCACTTT; CDR3aa: CASSLERKNSPLHF
abundance: many; j_gene: TRBJ1-2; v_gene: TRBV4-1; d_gene: -; CDR3nt: TGCGCCAGCAGCCAAGATCGAGGGTATGAATCCTATGGCTACACCTTC; CDR3aa: CASSQDRGYESYGYTF
abundance: many; j_gene: TRBJ2-5; v_gene: TRBV24-1; d_gene: TRBD1; CDR3nt: TGTGCCACCAGTGATCACCGGGACAGGGCCGGAGAGACCCAGTACTTC; CDR3aa: CATSDHRDRAGETQYF
abundance: many; j_gene: TRBJ2-7; v_gene: TRBV19; d_gene: TRBD2; CDR3nt: TGTGCCAGTAATCTGCGGGAGGGCCTGGGCGAGCAGTACTTC; CDR3aa: CASNLREGLGEQYF
abundance: few; j_gene: TRBJ2-3; v_gene: TRBV5-4; d_gene: -; CDR3nt: TGTGCCAGCAGCTTAGACTACACCCCCACAGATACGCAGTATTTT; CDR3aa: CASSLDYTPTDTQYF
abundance: many; j_gene: TRBJ2-7; v_gene: TRBV7-2; d_gene: TRBD2; CDR3nt: TGTGCCAGCAGCCCTCAGGGAGCGGGAGGTGACGAGCAGTACTTC; CDR3aa: CASSPQGAGGDEQYF
abundance: -; j_gene: TRBJ1-1; v_gene: TRBV25-1; d_gene: -; CDR3nt: TGTGCCAGCTCACCACCGGGGTACACTGAAGCTTTCTTT; CDR3aa: CASSPPGYTEAFF